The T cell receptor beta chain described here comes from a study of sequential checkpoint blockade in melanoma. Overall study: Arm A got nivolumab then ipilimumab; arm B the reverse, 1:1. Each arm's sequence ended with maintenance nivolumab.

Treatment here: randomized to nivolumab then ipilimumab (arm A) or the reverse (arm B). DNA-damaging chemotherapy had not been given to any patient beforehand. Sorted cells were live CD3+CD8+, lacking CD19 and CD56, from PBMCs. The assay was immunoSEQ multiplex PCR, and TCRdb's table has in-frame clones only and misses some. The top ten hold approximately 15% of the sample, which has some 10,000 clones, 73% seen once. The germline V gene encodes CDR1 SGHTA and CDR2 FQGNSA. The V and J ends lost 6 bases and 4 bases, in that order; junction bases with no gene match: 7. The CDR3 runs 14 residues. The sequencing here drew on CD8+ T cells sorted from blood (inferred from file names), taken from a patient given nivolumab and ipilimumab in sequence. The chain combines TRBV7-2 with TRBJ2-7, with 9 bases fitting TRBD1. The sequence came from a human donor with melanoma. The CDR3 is CASSQDRGYYEQYF. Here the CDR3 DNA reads TGTGCCAGCAGTCAGGACAGGGGATATTACGAGCAGTACTTC.